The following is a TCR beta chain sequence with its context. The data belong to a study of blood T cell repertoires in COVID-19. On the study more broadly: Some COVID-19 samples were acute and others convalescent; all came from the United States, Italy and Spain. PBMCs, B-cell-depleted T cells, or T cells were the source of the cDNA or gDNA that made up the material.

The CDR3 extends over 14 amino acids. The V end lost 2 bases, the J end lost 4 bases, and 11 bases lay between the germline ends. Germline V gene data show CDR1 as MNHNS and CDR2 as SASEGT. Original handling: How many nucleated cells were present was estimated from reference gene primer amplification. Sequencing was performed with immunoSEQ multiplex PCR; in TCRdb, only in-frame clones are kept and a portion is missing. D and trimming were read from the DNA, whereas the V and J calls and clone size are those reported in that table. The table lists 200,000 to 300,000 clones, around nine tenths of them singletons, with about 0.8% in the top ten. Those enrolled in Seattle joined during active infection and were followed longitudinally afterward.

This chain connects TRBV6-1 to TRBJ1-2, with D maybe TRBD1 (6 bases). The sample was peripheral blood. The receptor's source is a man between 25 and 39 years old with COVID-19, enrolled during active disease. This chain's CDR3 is CASSETGKAYGYTF. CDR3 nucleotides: TGTGCCAGCAGTGAAACAGGGAAAGCCTATGGCTACACCTTC.